These 4 T cell receptor beta chains share one sample of origin, sequenced in a study of blood T cells in healthy people across ages (dated by TCRdb to 2013 to 2016). Library prep was done by 5' RACE. Sequencing used an Illumina HiSeq 2500. A second PCR of about 6 to 12 cycles was run with a J-beta primer mix and a sample-barcoded 5' primer. TCRdb's own reprocessing of the public reads used fastp at Q25 and MiXCR and kept productive beta chains. Each entry is one CDR3 protein sequence, shown with its most common DNA and genes. Here the sample has about 970,000 distinct CDR3 sequences; roughly 51% occur a single time. The ten biggest clones cover about a fifth of the sample. Sequencing used blood. All receptors come from a woman aged 55-75 years in good health.

The V call is TRBV18, the J call TRBJ2-5, with D perhaps matching TRBD1 or TRBD2 (5 bases each). Germline CDR1 reads KGHSH; CDR2 reads LQKENI. V was pared by 3 bases and J by 8 bases, with 19 bases between. This CDR3 comprises 15 residues. In DNA form, the CDR3 reads TGTGCCAGCTCACCCCAGAAAGGGGTGGGGGATACCCAGTACTTC. Its protein product is CASSPQKGVGDTQYF.

The chain is built from TRBV9 and TRBJ1-6; 11 bases line up with TRBD1. CDR3 length equals 20 residues. Unmatched junction bases numbered 15, after V lost 3 bases and J lost 4 bases. Germline CDR1 SGDLS, CDR2 YYNGEE. The CDR3 sequence: CASSADNRFGTGGYNSPLHF. The CDR3 nucleotides read TGTGCCAGCAGCGCCGATAACCGCTTTGGGACAGGGGGATATAATTCACCCCTCCACTTT.

The chain carries TRBV6-1 and TRBJ2-3, with TRBD1 identical over 8 bases. With 8 bases clipped from V and 3 bases from J, the junction kept 7 bases outside the gene matches. The CDR3 loop spans 14 amino acids. The germline V gene encodes CDR1 MNHNS and CDR2 SASEGT. The CDR3: CASAQTGVTDTQYF. In DNA form, the CDR3 reads TGTGCCAGCGCCCAGACAGGGGTGACAGATACGCAGTATTTT.

This clonotype has just a few counts. The V call is TRBV9, the J call TRBJ2-7, with D perhaps TRBD2 (6 bases). Germline V gene sequence: CDR1 SGDLS, CDR2 YYNGEE. Trimming took off 0 bases at V and 7 bases at J, with 20 bases between the two ends. The CDR3 loop spans 16 amino acids. CDR3 bases: TGTGCCAGCAGCGTAGACGGGGGACTCGACCGGGGAGAGCAGTACTTC. Translated, it gives CASSVDGGLDRGEQYF.